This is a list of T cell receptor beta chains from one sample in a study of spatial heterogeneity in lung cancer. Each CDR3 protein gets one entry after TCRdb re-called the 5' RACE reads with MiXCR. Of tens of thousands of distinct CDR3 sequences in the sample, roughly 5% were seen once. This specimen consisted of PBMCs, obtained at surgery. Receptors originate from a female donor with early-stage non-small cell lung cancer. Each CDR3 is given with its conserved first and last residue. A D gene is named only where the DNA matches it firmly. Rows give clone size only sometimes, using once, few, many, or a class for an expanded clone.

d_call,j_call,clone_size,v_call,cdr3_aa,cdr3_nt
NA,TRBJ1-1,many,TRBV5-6,CASSLYGVLSTEAFF,TGTGCCAGCAGCTTATACGGAGTGCTGTCCACTGAAGCTTTCTTT
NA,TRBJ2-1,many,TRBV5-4,CASSRTGGPWNEQFF,TGTGCCAGCAGCCGAACGGGCGGGCCGTGGAATGAGCAGTTCTTC
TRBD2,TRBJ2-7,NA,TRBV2,CASSRGVQYF,TGTGCCAGCAGTCGGGGGGTGCAGTACTTC
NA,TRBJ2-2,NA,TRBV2,CASSEIGAGNTGELFF,TGTGCCAGCAGTGAAATTGGCGCGGGGAACACCGGGGAGCTGTTTTTT
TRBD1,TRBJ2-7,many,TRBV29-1,CSVKTGSSFGEQYF,TGCAGCGTAAAGACAGGGTCCTCTTTCGGCGAGCAGTACTTC
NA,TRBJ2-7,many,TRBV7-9,CASSLAPSGNYEQYF,TGTGCCAGCAGCTTAGCTCCCAGTGGTAACTACGAGCAGTACTTC
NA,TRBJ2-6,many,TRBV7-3,CASMIPGPGANVLTF,TGTGCCAGCATGATACCGGGACCTGGGGCCAACGTCCTGACTTTC
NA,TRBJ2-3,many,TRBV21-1,CASSKSRGDTDTQYF,TGTGCCAGCAGCAAATCCAGGGGGGACACAGATACGCAGTATTTT
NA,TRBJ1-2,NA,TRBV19,CASSLERGRYGYTF,TGTGCCAGTAGCCTCGAGAGGGGCAGGTATGGCTACACCTTC
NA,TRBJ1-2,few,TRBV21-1,CASSKAPPGDDYGYTF,TGTGCCAGCAGCAAAGCCCCCCCAGGGGACGACTATGGCTACACCTTC
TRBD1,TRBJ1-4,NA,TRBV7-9,CASSPGDRGRLGEKLFF,TGTGCCAGCAGCCCGGGGGACAGGGGGCGCCTAGGGGAAAAACTGTTTTTT
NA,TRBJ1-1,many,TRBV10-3,CASRRGPGTEAFF,TGTGCCAGCCGACGGGGGCCGGGCACTGAAGCTTTCTTT
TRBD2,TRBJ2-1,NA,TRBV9,CASSGQTSGPYNEQFF,TGTGCCAGCAGCGGACAGACTAGCGGGCCTTACAATGAGCAGTTCTTC
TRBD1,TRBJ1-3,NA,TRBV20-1,CSARDRASGNTIYF,TGCAGTGCTAGGGACAGGGCTTCTGGAAACACCATATATTTT
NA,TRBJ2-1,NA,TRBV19,CASSIVRGDNEQFF,TGTGCCAGTAGTATAGTACGCGGGGACAATGAGCAGTTCTTC
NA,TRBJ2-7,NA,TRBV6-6,CASSYSESYEQYF,TGTGCCAGCAGTTACTCGGAGTCCTACGAGCAGTACTTC
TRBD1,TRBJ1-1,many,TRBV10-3,CATRDREKAFF,TGTGCCACCCGGGACAGGGAAAAAGCTTTCTTT
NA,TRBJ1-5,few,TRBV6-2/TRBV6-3,CASSWRGGNQPQHF,TGTGCCAGCAGCTGGAGGGGGGGCAATCAGCCCCAGCATTTT
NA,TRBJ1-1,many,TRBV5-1,CASSFTLSGTEAFF,TGCGCCAGCAGCTTCACCTTGAGCGGCACTGAAGCTTTCTTT
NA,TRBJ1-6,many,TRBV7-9,CASGPRNSPLHF,TGTGCCAGCGGTCCAAGAAATTCACCCCTCCACTTT
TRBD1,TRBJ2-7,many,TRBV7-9,CASSFYRDRGREQYF,TGTGCCAGCAGCTTTTATCGGGACAGGGGACGCGAGCAGTACTTC
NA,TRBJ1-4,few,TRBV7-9,CASSLGNLEGEKLFF,TGTGCCAGCAGCTTAGGAAACTTGGAGGGAGAAAAACTGTTTTTT
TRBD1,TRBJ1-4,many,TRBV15,CATSRDRGRGEKLFF,TGTGCCACCAGCAGAGACAGGGGGCGCGGTGAAAAACTGTTTTTT
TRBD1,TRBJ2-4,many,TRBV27,CASRPGTGDGPKNIQYF,TGTGCCAGCCGTCCCGGGACAGGGGATGGGCCCAAAAACATTCAGTACTTC
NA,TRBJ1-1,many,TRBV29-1,CSVLRTAMNTEAFF,TGCAGCGTCCTAAGGACAGCAATGAACACTGAAGCTTTCTTT